The 3 T cell receptor beta chains below all came from one sample that was sequenced in a study of blood T cell repertoires in COVID-19. Generated by immunoSEQ multiplex PCR, the TCRdb table keeps only in-frame clones and is missing some. The data show approximately 210,000 clones, roughly 87% seen once. The sequenced sample consisted of PBMCs or T cells enriched from blood (not recorded which). The receptors derive from a woman younger than 45 who had recovered from COVID-19.

This sequence joins TRBV29-1 and TRBJ2-1; 9 bases are a match to TRBD2. The CDR3 runs to 14 residues. The trim removed 7 bases at V and 1 base at J, leaving 5 bases unmatched. CDR1 is SQVTM and CDR2 is ANQGSEA in the germline V gene. CDR3 region: CSAVSGRSYNEQFF. The CDR3 region has the DNA TGCAGCGCCGTGAGCGGGAGGTCCTACAATGAGCAGTTCTTC.

V is TRBV6-5 and J is TRBJ1-4; TRBD1 matches 7 bases. After removal of 6 bases from V and 4 bases from J, the junction contained 5 bases not matched to a gene. Germline assignment: CDR1 MNHEY and CDR2 SVGAGI. The CDR3 covers 14 residues. The DNA of the CDR3 is TGTGCCAGCAGGCTGCAGGGGGGTAATGAAAAACTGTTTTTT. Amino acids: CASRLQGGNEKLFF.

The chain uses TRBV9 and TRBJ2-7; 11 nucleotides align to TRBD2. Unmatched junction bases numbered 1, after V lost 0 bases and J lost 5 bases. The germline V gene encodes CDR1 SGDLS and CDR2 YYNGEE. The CDR3 contains 14 residues. CDR3 protein: CASSVELAGDEQYF. The DNA for the CDR3 is TGTGCCAGCAGCGTAGAACTAGCGGGAGACGAGCAGTACTTC.